This TCR beta chain was sequenced for a study of OX40 agonist ivuxolimab in advanced cancers. Whole-study context: Melanoma, hepatocellular carcinoma, head and neck or renal cell cancer occurred in dose-escalation patients.

V lost 3 bases and J 7 bases, leaving 15 bases between the germline ends. Germline-derived CDR1 and CDR2 are SGHAT and FQDESV (reference sequence). CDR3 length: 15 residues. Study-wide results and limits: Dosing at 0.1 to 3.0 mg/kg was accompanied by clonal expansion of CD4+ and CD8+ blood T cells by week 6.

Comments on this clone: What it binds is unknown.

Libraries were prepared by immunoSEQ multiplex PCR; TCRdb keeps only in-frame clonotypes and omits some of them. The sample lists tens of thousands of clones; around 91% were seen once. Autoimmune disease history or systemic immunosuppression led to patients being barred. The TCR sequence derives from an adult with an advanced solid tumor such as melanoma, head and neck, liver or kidney cancer. The rearrangement links TRBV11-1 to TRBJ2-2, with D maybe TRBD2 (6 bases). The source was CD4+ or CD8+ T cells sorted from blood, collected in a trial of the OX40 agonist ivuxolimab. The CDR3, as DNA: TGTGCCAGCAGCTTTCGGGAGACTAAGATCGGGGAGCTGTTTTTT. This gives the protein CASSFRETKIGELFF.